The clone carrying this T cell receptor beta chain was seen only a few times. The antigen is not known. The data derive from a study of blood T cells in healthy people across ages. Whole-study context: When template switching was applied, about one barcoded beta molecule was captured per two T cells. Regarding the study as a whole: More naive CD4+ cells and higher diversity marked long-lived donors relative to aged donors.

Primers used in a second PCR of roughly 6 to 11 cycles were a sample-barcoded 5' primer and a J-beta primer mix. Each cDNA molecule, via a template-switch adaptor with 12 random nucleotides, was tagged. In TCRdb, the 5' RACE reads were re-called with MiXCR into one record per CDR3 protein. The sample includes 450,000 to 700,000 distinct CDR3 sequences, 27% of them seen just once. V lost 5 bases, J lost 2 bases, and 14 bases lay in between. The CDR3 length is 15 residues. Germline CDR1 MNHNY, CDR2 SVGAGI (reference sequence). This rearrangement joins TRBV6-6 to TRBJ2-3; D remains unclear. The sample comprised blood. This TCR was recovered from a woman in her 70s in good health. The CDR3 reads CASSPLGLDTDTQYF. In DNA form, the CDR3 reads TGTGCCAGCAGTCCCCTAGGGCTCGACACAGATACGCAGTATTTT.